This record concerns one TCR beta chain sequence. Antigen: not known. The V segment lost 4 bases and the J segment 4 bases; nucleotides outside the gene matches: 6. The CDR3 has 15 residues. Germline CDR1 SGHRS, CDR2 YFSETQ. PCR involved 60 Vbeta and 13 Jbeta primers. Sequencing was performed with immunoSEQ multiplex PCR; in TCRdb, only in-frame clones are kept and a portion is missing. Among some 120,000 clones, 73% were seen once, and the ten largest hold 4% to 5%. This sample was included in a study of cytomegalovirus exposure and HLA in healthy donors. Whole-study results and caveats: Rare TCR sequences dominated, though some public TCRs recurred in many donors.

This chain uses TRBV5-1 with TRBJ2-2; 8 nucleotides line up with TRBD2. The TCR comes from a woman aged 40 to 50 in good health and CMV-seronegative. The sequencing sample was made of PBMCs. CDR3 region: CASSERGGLTGELFF. The CDR3 DNA reads TGCGCCAGCAGCGAACGGGGGGGCCTCACCGGGGAGCTGTTTTTT. Full variable domain (rest looked up from reference TRBV5-1 and TRBJ2-2): KAGVTQTPRYLIKTRGQQVTLSCSPISGHRSVSWYQQTPGQGLQFLFEYFSETQRNKGNFPGRFSGRQFSNSRSEMNVSTLELGDSALYLCASSERGGLTGELFFGEGSRLTVL.